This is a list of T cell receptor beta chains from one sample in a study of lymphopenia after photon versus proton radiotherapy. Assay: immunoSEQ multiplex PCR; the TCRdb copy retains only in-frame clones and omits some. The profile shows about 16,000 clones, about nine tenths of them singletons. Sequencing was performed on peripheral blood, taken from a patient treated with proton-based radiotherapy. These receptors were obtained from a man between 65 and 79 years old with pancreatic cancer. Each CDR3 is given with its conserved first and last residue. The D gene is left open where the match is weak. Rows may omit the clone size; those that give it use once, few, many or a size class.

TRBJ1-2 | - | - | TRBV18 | CASSPPLTFANYGYTF | TGTGCCAGCTCACCACCTCTGACATTCGCTAACTATGGCTACACCTTC
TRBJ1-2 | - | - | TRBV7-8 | CASTYGGPTDDGYTF | TGTGCCAGCACCTATGGGGGACCAACAGACGATGGCTACACCTTC
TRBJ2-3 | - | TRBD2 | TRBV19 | CASRTSGLAADTQYF | TGTGCCAGTAGGACGTCGGGACTAGCTGCAGATACGCAGTATTTT
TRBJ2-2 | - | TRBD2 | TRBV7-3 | CASSPNIAGALGGELFF | TGTGCCAGCAGCCCAAATATAGCGGGGGCCCTTGGCGGGGAGCTGTTTTTT
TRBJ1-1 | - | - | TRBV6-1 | CASSAGQTDTEAFF | TGTGCCAGCAGTGCCGGCCAGACAGACACTGAAGCTTTCTTT
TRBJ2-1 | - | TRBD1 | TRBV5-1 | CASSNSRDRVYNEQFF | TGCGCCAGCAGCAATAGCCGGGACAGGGTTTACAATGAGCAGTTCTTC
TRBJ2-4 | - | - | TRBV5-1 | CASSFGTDAAKNIQYF | TGCGCCAGCAGCTTCGGGACGGACGCAGCCAAAAACATTCAGTACTTC
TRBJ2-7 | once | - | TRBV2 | CASSEAEYEQYF | TGTGCCAGCAGTGAAGCCGAATACGAGCAGTACTTC
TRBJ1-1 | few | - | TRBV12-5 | CASGSRVNTEAFF | TGTGCTAGTGGGAGTAGGGTGAACACTGAAGCTTTCTTT
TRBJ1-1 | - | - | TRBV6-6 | CANGTRVKLNTEAFF | TGTGCCAATGGGACTAGGGTTAAACTGAACACTGAAGCTTTCTTT
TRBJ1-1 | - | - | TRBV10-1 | CASSVGRNTEAFF | TGCGCCAGCAGCGTAGGTCGGAACACTGAAGCTTTCTTT
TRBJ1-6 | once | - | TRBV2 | CASSLQGGDVSPLHF | TGTGCCAGCAGCCTACAAGGTGGGGACGTTTCACCCCTCCACTTT
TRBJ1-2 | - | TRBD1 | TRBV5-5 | CASSLIEGAVGYTF | TGTGCCAGCAGCTTGATCGAGGGGGCGGTGGGCTACACCTTC
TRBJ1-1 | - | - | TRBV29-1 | CSAVRTEAFF | TGCAGCGCCGTGCGCACTGAAGCTTTCTTT
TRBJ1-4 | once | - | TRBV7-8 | CASSLFPGKTNEKLFF | TGTGCCAGCAGCTTATTCCCGGGGAAAACTAATGAAAAACTGTTTTTT
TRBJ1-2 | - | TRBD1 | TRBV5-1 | CASSLAGRTGPNYGYTF | TGCGCCAGCAGCTTGGCCGGCAGGACAGGGCCCAACTATGGCTACACCTTC
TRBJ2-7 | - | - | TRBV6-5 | CASSYGQGPNEQYF | TGTGCCAGCAGTTATGGGCAGGGCCCCAACGAGCAGTACTTC
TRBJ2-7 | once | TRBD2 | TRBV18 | CASSQGTTYEQYF | TGTGCCAGCTCACAGGGGACTACTTACGAGCAGTACTTC
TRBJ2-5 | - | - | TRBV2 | CASSEARASVYF | TGTGCCAGCAGTGAAGCGCGGGCTAGCGTCTACTTC
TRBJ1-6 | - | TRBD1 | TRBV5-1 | CASSPGGRNNSPLHF | TGCGCCAGCAGCCCAGGGGGTAGGAATAATTCACCCCTCCACTTT
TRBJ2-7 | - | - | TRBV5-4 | CASSLAVEQYF | TGTGCCAGCAGCTTGGCGGTCGAGCAGTACTTC
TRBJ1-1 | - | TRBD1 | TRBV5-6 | CASSLGTGMNTEAFF | TGTGCCAGCAGCTTGGGGACAGGGATGAACACTGAAGCTTTCTTT
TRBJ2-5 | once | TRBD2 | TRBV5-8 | CASILSGVETQYF | TGTGCCAGCATCCTTAGCGGGGTCGAGACCCAGTACTTC
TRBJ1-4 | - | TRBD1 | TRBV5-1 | CASSSGTDKANEKLFF | TGCGCCAGCAGCTCTGGGACAGACAAAGCGAATGAAAAACTGTTTTTT
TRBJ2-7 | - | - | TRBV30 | CAWSFDGGEQYF | TGTGCCTGGAGTTTCGATGGTGGCGAGCAGTACTTC
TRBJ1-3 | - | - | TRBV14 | CASSPGGGRGGNTIYF | TGTGCCAGCAGCCCCGGCGGGGGTAGGGGTGGAAACACCATATATTTT
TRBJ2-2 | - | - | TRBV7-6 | CASSQPPSGRRNKPDTGELFF | TGTGCCAGCAGCCAGCCTCCGTCGGGACGAAGAAATAAACCGGACACCGGGGAGCTGTTTTTT
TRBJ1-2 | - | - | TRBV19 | CASSIRRRNYGYTF | TGTGCCAGTAGTATCCGGCGGCGGAACTATGGCTACACCTTC
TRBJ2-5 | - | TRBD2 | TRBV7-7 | CASSLGRTSGRAGETQYF | TGTGCCAGCAGCTTAGGGAGGACTAGCGGGAGGGCAGGAGAGACCCAGTACTTC
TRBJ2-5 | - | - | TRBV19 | CASSPSVQRRPATQYF | TGTGCCAGTAGCCCCTCGGTTCAGCGTCGACCCGCGACCCAGTACTTC
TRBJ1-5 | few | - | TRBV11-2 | CASSLGSVAAGGQPQHF | TGTGCCAGCAGCTTAGGATCGGTCGCGGCAGGTGGTCAGCCCCAGCATTTT
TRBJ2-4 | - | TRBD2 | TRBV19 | CASSIDLWTSGVAKNIQYF | TGTGCCAGTAGTATAGACCTATGGACTAGCGGGGTAGCCAAAAACATTCAGTACTTC
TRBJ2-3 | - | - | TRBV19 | CASSPRGEDTQYF | TGTGCCAGTAGTCCTCGCGGGGAGGATACGCAGTATTTT
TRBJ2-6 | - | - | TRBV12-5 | CASGFGVAGANVLTF | TGTGCTAGTGGTTTCGGGGTAGCAGGGGCCAACGTCCTGACTTTC
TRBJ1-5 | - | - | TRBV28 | CASSFNQPQHF | TGTGCCAGCAGTTTCAATCAGCCCCAGCATTTT
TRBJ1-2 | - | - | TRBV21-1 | CASSKAVGTGAYGYTF | -
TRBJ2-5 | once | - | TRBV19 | CASSAQGRETQYF | TGTGCCAGTAGTGCTCAGGGGAGGGAGACCCAGTACTTC
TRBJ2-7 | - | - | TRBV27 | CASRGQPSYEQYF | TGTGCCAGCAGAGGACAGCCCTCCTACGAGCAGTACTTC
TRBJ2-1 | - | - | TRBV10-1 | CASSETRGRLVNNEQFF | TGCGCCAGCAGTGAGACCCGGGGACGGTTGGTAAACAATGAGCAGTTCTTC
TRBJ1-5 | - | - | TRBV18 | CASSIRQMPQHF | TGTGCCAGCTCAATCAGACAGATGCCCCAGCATTTT
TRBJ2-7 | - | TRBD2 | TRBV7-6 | CASSSGSGRVGGGEQYF | TGTGCCAGCAGCTCCGGCAGCGGGAGGGTTGGGGGAGGGGAGCAGTACTTC
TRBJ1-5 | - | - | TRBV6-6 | CASRKTLNQPQHF | TGTGCCAGCAGGAAGACACTTAATCAGCCCCAGCATTTT
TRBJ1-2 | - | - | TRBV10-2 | CASSETPRDGYTF | TGCGCCAGCAGTGAAACACCCAGGGATGGCTACACCTTC
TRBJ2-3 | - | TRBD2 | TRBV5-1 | CATGLAGGITDTQYF | TGCGCCACCGGACTAGCGGGGGGGATCACAGATACGCAGTATTTT
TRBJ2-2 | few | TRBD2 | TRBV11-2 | CASRASLQGLTGELFF | TGTGCCAGCAGAGCTTCCCTGCAGGGACTAACCGGGGAGCTGTTTTTT
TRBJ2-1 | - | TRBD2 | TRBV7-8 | CASSLALAGNYEQFF | TGTGCCAGCAGCTTAGCTCTAGCGGGAAATTATGAGCAGTTCTTC
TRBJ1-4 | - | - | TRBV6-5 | CASSYSGRPEKLFF | TGTGCCAGCAGTTACTCGGGACGGCCTGAAAAACTGTTTTTT
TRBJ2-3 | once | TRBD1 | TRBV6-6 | CASSRDRATDTQYF | TGTGCCAGCAGTCGGGACAGGGCCACAGATACGCAGTATTTT
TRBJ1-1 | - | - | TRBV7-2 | CASSPAGGYTEAFF | TGTGCCAGCAGCCCGGCGGGCGGTTACACTGAAGCTTTCTTT
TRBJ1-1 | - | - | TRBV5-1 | CASSLLGYYGGGQSTEAFF | TGCGCCAGCAGCTTGTTGGGCTACTACGGGGGTGGGCAGTCCACTGAAGCTTTCTTT
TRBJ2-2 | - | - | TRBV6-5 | CASSYEGGVTGELFF | TGTGCCAGCAGCTACGAGGGGGGCGTCACCGGGGAGCTGTTTTTT
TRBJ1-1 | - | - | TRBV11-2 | CASSRGNTEAFF | TGTGCCAGCAGCCGGGGGAACACTGAAGCTTTCTTT
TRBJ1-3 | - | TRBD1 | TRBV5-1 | CASSLEGQGAENTIYF | TGCGCCAGCAGCTTGGAGGGACAGGGGGCCGAAAACACCATATATTTT
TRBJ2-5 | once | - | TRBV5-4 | CASSLGTVRGTQYF | TGTGCCAGCAGCTTAGGGACGGTCCGAGGGACCCAGTACTTC
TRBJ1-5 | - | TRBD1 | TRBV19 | CASSRQQGKGNQPQHF | TGTGCCAGTAGTAGGCAACAGGGGAAAGGCAATCAGCCCCAGCATTTT